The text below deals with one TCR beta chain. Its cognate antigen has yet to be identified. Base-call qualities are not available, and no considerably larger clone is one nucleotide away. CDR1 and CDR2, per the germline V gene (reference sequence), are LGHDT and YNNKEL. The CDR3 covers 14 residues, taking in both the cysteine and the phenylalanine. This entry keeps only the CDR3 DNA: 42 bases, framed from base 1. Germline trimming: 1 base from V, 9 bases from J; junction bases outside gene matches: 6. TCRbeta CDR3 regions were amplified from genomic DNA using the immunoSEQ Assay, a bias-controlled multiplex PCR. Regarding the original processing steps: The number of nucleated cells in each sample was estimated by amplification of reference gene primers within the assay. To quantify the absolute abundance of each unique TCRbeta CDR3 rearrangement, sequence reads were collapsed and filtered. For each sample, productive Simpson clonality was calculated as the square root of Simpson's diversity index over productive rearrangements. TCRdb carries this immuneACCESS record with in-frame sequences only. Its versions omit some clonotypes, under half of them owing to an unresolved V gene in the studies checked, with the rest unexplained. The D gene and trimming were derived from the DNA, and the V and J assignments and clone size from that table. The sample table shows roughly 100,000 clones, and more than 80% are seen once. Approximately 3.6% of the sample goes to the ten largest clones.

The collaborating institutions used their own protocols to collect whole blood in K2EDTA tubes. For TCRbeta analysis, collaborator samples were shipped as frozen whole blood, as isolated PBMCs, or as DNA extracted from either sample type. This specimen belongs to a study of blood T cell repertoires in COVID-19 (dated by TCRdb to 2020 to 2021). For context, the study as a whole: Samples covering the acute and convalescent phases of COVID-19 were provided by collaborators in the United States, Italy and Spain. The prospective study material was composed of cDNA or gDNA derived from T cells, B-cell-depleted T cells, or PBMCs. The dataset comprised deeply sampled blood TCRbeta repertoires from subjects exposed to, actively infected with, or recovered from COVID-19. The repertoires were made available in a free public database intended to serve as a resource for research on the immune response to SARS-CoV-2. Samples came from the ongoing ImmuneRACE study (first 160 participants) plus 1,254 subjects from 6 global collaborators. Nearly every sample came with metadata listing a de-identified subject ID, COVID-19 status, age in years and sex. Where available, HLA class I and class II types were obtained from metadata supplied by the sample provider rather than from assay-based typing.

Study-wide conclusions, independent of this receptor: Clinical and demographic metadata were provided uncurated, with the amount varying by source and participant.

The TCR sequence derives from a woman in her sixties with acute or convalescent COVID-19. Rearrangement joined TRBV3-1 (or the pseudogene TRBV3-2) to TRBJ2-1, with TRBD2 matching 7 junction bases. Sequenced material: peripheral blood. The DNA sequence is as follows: TGTGCCAGCAGCCAAGGGGGCGGGAGCTCTGAGCAGTTCTTC. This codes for CASSQGGGSSEQFF.